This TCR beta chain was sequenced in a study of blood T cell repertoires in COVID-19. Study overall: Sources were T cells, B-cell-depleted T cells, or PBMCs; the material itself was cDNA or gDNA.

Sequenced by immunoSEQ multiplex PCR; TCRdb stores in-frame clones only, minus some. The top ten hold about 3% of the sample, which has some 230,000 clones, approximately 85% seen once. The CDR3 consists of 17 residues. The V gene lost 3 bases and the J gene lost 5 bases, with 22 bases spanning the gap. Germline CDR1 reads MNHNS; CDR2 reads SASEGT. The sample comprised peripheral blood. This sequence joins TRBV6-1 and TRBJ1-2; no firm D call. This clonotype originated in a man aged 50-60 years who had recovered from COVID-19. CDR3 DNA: TGTGCCAGCAGTGACCAATTCCACGGTCGAGAACGGTATGGCTACACCTTC. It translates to CASSDQFHGRERYGYTF.